This entry concerns a single TCR beta chain. Its specificity is not known. The sample comes from a study of CD8+CD57+ T cells in acquired aplastic anemia. This CDR3 is 13 amino acids long. Deletions cut 3 bases from V and 5 bases from J, with 10 bases between. Germline V gene data show CDR1 as LNHDA and CDR2 as SQIVND (reference sequence). Template material for TCR beta VDJ and CDR3 profiling consisted of genomic DNA. TCRdb re-called the reads with MiXCR, one entry per CDR3 protein. The table lists about 290,000 distinct CDR3 sequences, approximately 58% of them singletons. CD8+CD57+ cell expansion had been shown by flow cytometry in patients chosen for sequencing. Patients were untreated when blood was sampled. Study-wide results and caveats: Between patients and controls, CD8+ Simpson's diversity did not vary significantly. Almost 30 shared CD8+ CDR3s appeared highly expressed within patients' immunodominant clones.

The chain is built from TRBV19 and TRBJ1-2; maybe TRBD1 (5 bases). The sample consisted of sorted CD4+, CD8+, or CD8+CD57+ T cells (not recorded which) from PBMCs. This TCR derives from a human donor with aplastic anemia. The CDR3 DNA reads as TGTGCCAGTAGTATGACAGTCGGTTATGGCTACACCTTC. It yields the protein CASSMTVGYGYTF.